This entry describes one TCR beta chain. V was pared by 4 bases and J by 2 bases, with 17 bases between. The V gene's germline CDR1 is SQVTM and CDR2 ANQGSEA. CDR3 length: 15 amino acids. The entry originates in a study of shared clonotypes between healthy human individuals. All the donors were Caucasian adults who lived in Nashville, Tennessee. Samples underwent the assay at deep level. Libraries were prepared by immunoSEQ multiplex PCR; TCRdb keeps only in-frame clonotypes and omits some of them. Among over 2 million clones listed, 90% to 95% were seen once. The chain carries TRBV29-1 and TRBJ1-1, with D perhaps matching TRBD1 (6 bases). The sequenced sample consisted of naive CD4+ T cells sorted from blood. Subset here: CD45RA+ positively selected. This clonotype originated in a man between 18 and 29 years old in good health. CDR3 in amino acids: CSVGRSAGTNTEAFF. DNA of the CDR3: TGCAGCGTTGGAAGGTCGGCAGGGACAAACACTGAAGCTTTCTTT.